The 32 T cell receptor beta chains reported below all come from one sample, sequenced in a study of T cells in Graves' hyperthyroidism and ophthalmopathy. TCR beta CDR3 regions were amplified from RNA transcripts. Primed by the HTBI set, a first-round RT-PCR was run on the TCR CDR3. MiXCR, applied by TCRdb to the multiplex PCR reads, yields one record per CDR3 protein. This table has hundreds of thousands of distinct CDR3 sequences, around 20% appearing once. Sequenced sample: blood. Every receptor here comes from a woman aged 45-60 years with Graves' hyperthyroidism that later progressed to Graves' ophthalmopathy.

With regard to this clonotype: A much bigger clone sits one base away, suggesting this may be a read error. Here the CDR3 omits its conserved ending phenylalanine or tryptophan, so a read error is the likely source. The chain carries TRBV6-1 and TRBJ1-2; 8 bases match TRBD1. Trimming removed 3 bases from V and 8 bases from J; junction bases left unmatched: 8. The CDR3 is 14 amino acids. Germline CDR1 and CDR2: MNHNS and SASEGT. CDR3 nucleotides: TGTGCCAGCAGTGACCTGACAGGGGATCTCGGCTACACCCTC. As protein: CASSDLTGDLGYTL.

This clonotype was observed a few times. This chain uses TRBV3-1 with TRBJ2-1; TRBD1 or TRBD2 may be the D gene (5 bases each). Germline V gives CDR1 LGHDT, CDR2 YNNKEL (reference sequence). This CDR3 region has 15 residues. The V gene lost 3 bases and the J gene lost 3 bases, with 12 bases spanning the gap. CDR3 amino acids: CASSHYRDRYNEQFF. The CDR3, as DNA: TGTGCCAGCAGCCACTACCGGGACCGCTACAATGAGCAGTTCTTC.

J is TRBJ2-2 and V is TRBV5-1; 13 nucleotides match TRBD2. There are 16 residues in the CDR3. CDR1 is SGHRS, CDR2 YFSETQ, per germline. V gave up 4 bases and J gave up 4 bases; unmatched junction bases: 4. The CDR3 reads CASSMTSGGITGELFF. The CDR3 DNA is TGCGCCAGCAGCATGACTAGCGGGGGGATCACCGGGGAGCTGTTTTTT.

There are many counts of this clonotype. The gene calls are TRBV6-1 and TRBJ2-7; D remains ambiguous. The V end was cut by 7 bases, the J end by 5 bases, with 12 bases between. Germline lookup yields CDR1 MNHNS and CDR2 SASEGT. The CDR3 has 12 amino acids. The CDR3 bases are TGTGCCAGCACTGGGTCGTGGAACGAGCAGTACTTC. Translated, it gives CASTGSWNEQYF.

The genes are TRBV12-3 or TRBV12-4 and TRBJ2-1; TRBD1 matches at 9 bases. This CDR3 has 17 amino acids. Unmatched junction bases numbered 16, after V lost 5 bases and J lost 8 bases. The CDR3 sequence is CASSLQVGTGRLDEQFF. Here the CDR3 DNA reads TGTGCCAGCAGTCTTCAGGTAGGGACAGGGCGTTTGGATGAGCAGTTCTTC.

Ten or more counts support this clonotype. J is TRBJ1-1 and V is TRBV18, with TRBD1 identical over 7 bases. Looked up from germline, CDR1 is KGHSH and CDR2 is LQKENI. This CDR3 has 15 amino acids. Germline trimming cut 0 bases from V and 4 bases from J; bases unmatched to any gene: 5. The CDR3: CASSPPYQGGTEAFF. For the CDR3, the DNA is TGTGCCAGCTCACCACCGTACCAGGGGGGCACTGAAGCTTTCTTT.

To note about this clonotype: A much larger clone sits a single nucleotide away, making a read error possible. V is TRBV24-1 and J is TRBJ2-3; TRBD1 matches 9 bases. The trim removed 4 bases at V and 2 bases at J, leaving 6 bases unmatched. CDR3 length equals 16 residues. CDR1 and CDR2 (germline): KGHDR, SFDVKD. The CDR3 sequence: CATSESRTGDTDTQYF. Here the CDR3 DNA reads TGTGCCACCAGTGAGTCCAGGACAGGGGACACAGATACGCAGTATTTT.

Here the CDR3 DNA reads TGTGCCAGCAGTTTAGGGTGGGGAGGGCCCACTGAAGCTTTCTTT. Residues: CASSLGWGGPTEAFF. The chain uses TRBV12-3 or TRBV12-4 and TRBJ1-1; no reliable D call. V lost 1 base, J lost 4 bases, and 13 bases lay in between. This CDR3 has 15 amino acids.

The rearrangement uses TRBV3-1 and TRBJ1-3; 7 nucleotides match TRBD1. The V segment lost 5 bases and the J segment 0 bases; nucleotides outside the gene matches: 7. Germline V lookup: CDR1 LGHDT, CDR2 YNNKEL (reference sequence). This CDR3 region has 16 residues. The CDR3 region is CASSFGTDNSGNTIYF. In DNA, the CDR3 is TGTGCCAGCAGCTTCGGGACAGACAACTCTGGAAACACCATATATTTT.

The chain combines TRBV5-1 with TRBJ1-3, with TRBD1 as a possible D gene (5 bases). Trimming removed 0 bases at V and 0 bases at J, with 7 bases between. The CDR3 spans 15 residues. Germline values: CDR1 SGHRS, CDR2 YFSETQ. For the CDR3, the DNA is TGCGCCAGCAGCTTGGGACAGAACTCTGGAAACACCATATATTTT. It codes for CASSLGQNSGNTIYF.

The chain combines TRBV7-3 with TRBJ2-2; 8 positions match TRBD1. There are 15 residues in the CDR3. CDR1 and CDR2 from the germline V gene are SGHTA and FQGTGA. The V and J ends lost 6 bases and 5 bases, in that order; junction bases with no gene match: 8. The CDR3 here is CASRTTQGATGELFF. In nucleotides, the CDR3 is TGTGCCAGCAGGACTACTCAGGGGGCAACCGGGGAGCTGTTTTTT.

This clonotype was observed at least ten times. The chain has TRBV10-1 and TRBJ2-2, with TRBD1 identical over 7 bases. The CDR3 loop spans 15 amino acids. Germline-derived CDR1 and CDR2 are WNHNN and SYGVQD (reference sequence). Trimming cost V 8 bases and J 2 bases; bases outside gene matches: 8. CDR3 DNA sequence: TGCGCCAGCCAACCGACAGGGCTAAACACCGGGGAGCTGTTTTTT. It yields the protein CASQPTGLNTGELFF.

This clonotype was seen ten or more times. The rearrangement links TRBV6-1 to TRBJ1-5, with 9 bases aligning to TRBD1. CDR1 and CDR2 (germline): MNHNS, SASEGT. V shed 5 bases and J 6 bases; nucleotides not matched to a gene: 8. This CDR3 comprises 15 residues. CDR3 protein: CASSPPTGGGQPQHF. The CDR3 nucleotides read TGTGCCAGCAGTCCCCCGACAGGGGGTGGTCAGCCCCAGCATTTT.

This clonotype turned up a few times. The chain links TRBV13 to TRBJ1-5; 8 nucleotides agree with TRBD1. This CDR3 has 16 residues. The germline gives CDR1 PRHDT, CDR2 FYEKMQ (reference sequence). The junction had 8 bases not matched to a gene; V was cut back by 0 bases and J by 7 bases. CDR3 sequence reads: CASSLGLRGLLQPQHF. CDR3 nucleotide sequence: TGTGCCAGCAGCTTAGGCCTCAGGGGGCTTTTGCAGCCCCAGCATTTT.

V and J are TRBV30 and TRBJ1-6, with a tentative D call TRBD1 (5 bases). Trimming cost V 0 bases and J 11 bases, with 5 bases left between them. This CDR3 region has 11 residues. Germline lookup yields CDR1 GTSNPN and CDR2 SVGIG (reference sequence). The CDR3 region has the DNA TGTGCCTGGAGTGTGGGGCCACCCCTCCACTTT. Protein: CAWSVGPPLHF.

In its sample, this clonotype was seen many times. The chain uses TRBV20-1 and TRBJ1-3; no firm D call. In germline, CDR1 is DFQATT, CDR2 SNEGSKA (reference sequence). The CDR3 is 11 amino acids. The CDR3 here is CSQEAGNTIYF. CDR3 nucleotide sequence: TGCAGCCAAGAGGCTGGAAACACCATATATTTT.

The chain links TRBV6-5 to TRBJ2-1; D is uncertain. Germline V gives CDR1 MNHEY, CDR2 SVGAGI. The CDR3 has 17 amino acids. V gave up 0 bases and J gave up 6 bases, with 18 bases separating them. This CDR3 reads CASSYSSWQAVLNEQFF. The CDR3 DNA is TGTGCCAGCAGTTACTCGAGTTGGCAGGCAGTCCTCAATGAGCAGTTCTTC.

This clonotype was picked up a small number of times. The V gene is TRBV3-1, the J gene TRBJ1-6; D ambiguous. Germline V gives CDR1 LGHDT, CDR2 YNNKEL (reference sequence). The CDR3 length is 14 residues. Between the trimmed V and J ends, which lost 0 bases and 16 bases, there was a span of 16 bases. The DNA of the CDR3 is TGTGCCAGCAGCCAAGATACCCGGGTAAGAACTCTCCACTTT. Protein: CASSQDTRVRTLHF.

Regarding this clonotype: The junction and the germline gene differ at one end; a read error may be behind it. CDR3 DNA: TGTGTCAGCAGACCCGACCAGGGACACTATGGCTACACCTTC. It specifies CVSRPDQGHYGYTF. The V call is TRBV7-8, the J call TRBJ1-2, with D tentatively TRBD1 (5 bases). The CDR3 has 14 residues. Germline values: CDR1 SGHVS, CDR2 FQNEAQ.

In the case of this clonotype: One base away lies a much larger clone, so this may be a sequencing read error. The chain couples TRBV13 to TRBJ2-3; 12 positions agree with TRBD2. The CDR3 totals 15 residues. Germline CDR1 and CDR2: PRHDT and FYEKMQ (reference sequence). This chain's CDR3 is CASSSRTSGTDMQYF. CDR3 bases: TGCGCCAGCAGCTCCCGGACTAGCGGGACAGATATGCAGTATTTT.

The gene calls are TRBV24-1 and TRBJ2-1, with TRBD2 matching 10 bases. V trimming: 5 bases; J trimming: 6 bases; junction bases outside the gene matches: 9. Germline lookup yields CDR1 KGHDR and CDR2 SFDVKD. The CDR3 has 16 amino acids. The CDR3 coding sequence is TGTGCCACCAGTGGCACCAGCGGGGGGGCGGTCAATGAGCAGTTCTTC. Its translation is CATSGTSGGAVNEQFF.

The gene calls are TRBV6-5 and TRBJ2-3; the D is unclear. Per the germline V gene, CDR1 is MNHEY and CDR2 is SVGAGI. This CDR3 contains 13 residues. Deletions cut 0 bases from V and 1 base from J, with 2 bases between. The CDR3 spells CASSYSGTDTQYF. In DNA form, the CDR3 reads TGTGCCAGCAGTTACTCAGGCACAGATACGCAGTATTTT.

The V call is TRBV7-9, the J call TRBJ2-1; D remains unclear. The CDR3 covers 14 residues. The V end was cut by 4 bases, the J end by 3 bases, with 10 bases between. Germline CDR1 SEHNR, CDR2 FQNEAQ (reference sequence). The CDR3 is CASSSAPGYNEQFF. The CDR3 coding sequence is TGTGCCAGCAGCTCTGCCCCCGGCTACAATGAGCAGTTCTTC.

This sequence joins TRBV11-2 and TRBJ2-3, with 10 bases that match TRBD1. The ends lost 6 bases at V and 6 bases at J; junction bases unmatched: 12. Germline CDR1 is SGHAT and CDR2 is FQNNGV. The CDR3 loop spans 16 amino acids. The CDR3 sequence is CASSSYPGQGTDTQYF. The CDR3 DNA reads as TGTGCCAGCAGTTCGTATCCGGGACAGGGGACCGATACGCAGTATTTT.

This clonotype was seen many times. V gene TRBV6-1 combines with J gene TRBJ1-2, with 10 bases identical to TRBD1. The CDR3 consists of 15 residues. Trimming took 7 bases from V and 2 from J; bases not matched to a gene: 7. Germline CDR1 and CDR2: MNHNS and SASEGT. Here the CDR3 DNA reads TGTGCCAGCACTACGGGACAGGGGCTAAACTATGGCTACACCTTC. It yields the protein CASTTGQGLNYGYTF.

This clonotype occurred many times. V is TRBV9 and J is TRBJ2-1; 8 bases align to TRBD1. Germline CDR1 and CDR2: SGDLS and YYNGEE. This CDR3 comprises 15 residues. J was trimmed by 6 bases and V by 1 base; bases with no gene match: 6. The CDR3 here is CASSVSGQGRNEQFF. CDR3 nucleotide sequence: TGTGCCAGCAGCGTATCTGGACAGGGTCGCAATGAGCAGTTCTTC.

The table lists this clonotype with many counts. This sequence joins TRBV12-3 or TRBV12-4 and TRBJ1-5; D possibly corresponds to TRBD1 (5 bases). CDR3 length: 18 amino acids. V lost 0 bases and J lost 5, with 20 bases in between. The CDR3 region is CASSLARHQGLGDQPQHF. DNA for the CDR3: TGTGCCAGCAGTTTAGCGCGGCACCAAGGGCTGGGGGATCAGCCCCAGCATTTT.

This chain uses TRBV5-6 with TRBJ2-4; maybe TRBD1 (5 bases). The germline V and J ends were trimmed by 2 bases and 2 bases, with 11 bases remaining between them. Germline V lookup: CDR1 SGHDT, CDR2 YYEEEE. CDR3 length equals 15 residues. The CDR3 DNA reads as TGTGCCAGCAGCTTATTGACAGATCCCAAAAACATTCAGTACTTC. Translation: CASSLLTDPKNIQYF.

This clonotype was counted once. Since no conserved phenylalanine or tryptophan closes the CDR3, a read error is the likely cause. The chain recombines TRBV18 with TRBJ2-5; D may correspond to TRBD1 or TRBD2 (5 bases each). The CDR3 extends over 14 amino acids. Germline lookup yields CDR1 KGHSH and CDR2 LQKENI. Trimming removed 5 bases from V and 1 base from J, with 11 bases in between. The CDR3 DNA sequence: TGTGCCAGCTCAGCGAGGGGTTCCCAAGAGACCCAGTACTCC. The encoded protein is CASSARGSQETQYS.

The chain is built from TRBV10-2 and TRBJ2-7; D could derive from TRBD1 or TRBD2 (5 bases each). The CDR3 totals 14 residues. The V end lost 7 bases, the J end lost 2 bases, and 15 bases lay between the germline ends. The V gene's germline CDR1 is WSHSY and CDR2 SAAADI. CDR3 region: CASKPGALPYEQYF. The CDR3 nucleotides are TGCGCCAGCAAACCCGGGGCACTCCCCTACGAGCAGTACTTC.

This clonotype showed up just once. This chain links TRBV6-5 with TRBJ1-4; D gene uncertain. With 2 bases removed from V and 0 bases from J, the gap between germline ends came to 7 bases. The CDR3 is made up of 15 amino acids. Germline CDR1 is MNHEY and CDR2 is SVGAGI. CDR3 nucleotide sequence: TGTGCCAGCAGTTACGGCGGGACAACTAATGAAAAACTGTTTTTT. Protein product: CASSYGGTTNEKLFF.

This clonotype was observed a few times. The chain employs TRBV29-1 and TRBJ2-7; 9 bases match TRBD1. The CDR3 is 13 residues long. Germline trimming cut 4 bases from V and 3 bases from J; bases unmatched to any gene: 4. The germline CDR1 and CDR2 sequences are SQVTM and ANQGSEA. The CDR3 nucleotides read TGCAGCGTTGTGTGGGACAGGGACTACGAGCAGTACTTC. Translation: CSVVWDRDYEQYF.